The 14 T cell receptor beta chains given below trace back to one sample, sequenced in a study of cytomegalovirus exposure and HLA in healthy donors. The PCR ran on 60 Vbeta and 13 Jbeta primers. The method was immunoSEQ multiplex PCR; TCRdb's version includes in-frame clones alone and lacks a portion of them. Among roughly 100,000 clones listed, around four fifths were seen once. Input material: PBMCs. Receptors originate from a man over 45 in good health and CMV-seronegative.

J is TRBJ1-3 and V is TRBV6-1, with a possible D match to TRBD1 (6 bases). V lost 4 bases to trimming and J lost 1 base, with 8 bases between them. The CDR3 totals 14 residues. Per germline, CDR1 MNHNS and CDR2 SASEGT. The CDR3 loop is CASSVRGSGNTIYF. CDR3 nucleotide sequence: TGTGCCAGCAGTGTTAGGGGGTCTGGAAACACCATATATTTT.

This clone showed up just once. V gene TRBV6-1 combines with J gene TRBJ1-1, with D tentatively TRBD1 (6 bases). V was trimmed by 5 bases and J by 10 bases, leaving 17 bases between them. The V gene's germline CDR1 is MNHNS and CDR2 SASEGT. The CDR3 is made up of 13 amino acids. As DNA, the CDR3 is TGTGCCAGCAGTTTAACAGGGAGTCAGAGAGCTTTCTTT. Amino acids: CASSLTGSQRAFF.

The V and J genes are TRBV7-2 and TRBJ1-1; D is unresolved. CDR1 and CDR2 (germline): SGHTA, FQGNSA. The ends were cut back, 2 bases at V and 6 bases at J, with 4 bases in the middle. The CDR3 runs 11 residues. The CDR3 nucleotides are TGTGCCAGCAGCTTACGTTCTGAAGCTTTCTTT. This translates into CASSLRSEAFF.

The V gene is TRBV11-2, the J gene TRBJ1-2, with a tentative D call TRBD1 (6 bases). This CDR3 comprises 15 residues. The V end was cut by 5 bases, the J end by 6 bases, with 19 bases between. From germline, CDR1 is SGHAT and CDR2 FQNNGV. The DNA of the CDR3 is TGTGCCAGCAGCCACGCGGGGGGCCCCCTGGATGGCTACACCTTC. It translates to CASSHAGGPLDGYTF.

This chain connects TRBV7-9 to TRBJ1-4; no clear D. V was cut by 3 bases and J by 4 bases, with 3 bases left in between. The CDR3 has 12 residues. Germline V gene lookup returns CDR1 SEHNR and CDR2 FQNEAQ (reference sequence). The CDR3 DNA is TGTGCCAGCAGCTTTAATAATGAAAAACTGTTTTTT. Translated: CASSFNNEKLFF.

The chain joins TRBV9 to TRBJ2-7, with D uncertain. This CDR3 contains 14 residues. Germline values: CDR1 SGDLS, CDR2 YYNGEE. Trimming took off 0 bases at V and 0 bases at J, with 7 bases between the two ends. CDR3 region: CASSVGQDSYEQYF. The CDR3 DNA reads as TGTGCCAGCAGCGTAGGCCAGGACTCCTACGAGCAGTACTTC. Complete variable domain (other parts from reference TRBV9 and TRBJ2-7): DSGVTQTPKHLITATGQRVTLRCSPRSGDLSVYWYQQSLDQGLQFLIQYYNGEERAKGNILERFSAQQFPDLHSELNLSSLELGDSALYFCASSVGQDSYEQYFGPGTRLTVT.

The chain carries TRBV9 and TRBJ1-4; 7 positions match TRBD1. The CDR3 totals 14 residues. Germline V lookup: CDR1 SGDLS, CDR2 YYNGEE. V gave up 4 bases and J gave up 8 bases; unmatched junction bases: 8. CDR3 sequence reads: CASSITGAGEKLFF. In DNA form, the CDR3 reads TGTGCCAGCAGCATCACAGGGGCAGGGGAAAAACTGTTTTTT.

The V call is TRBV6-5, the J call TRBJ1-5; 8 bases are shared with TRBD1. This CDR3 contains 13 residues. Germline CDR1 is MNHEY and CDR2 is SVGAGI. V shed 6 bases and J 7 bases; nucleotides not matched to a gene: 5. The DNA of the CDR3 is TGTGCCAGCAGCCTACAGGGGGGGCAGCCCCAGCATTTT. It specifies CASSLQGGQPQHF.

V and J are TRBV6-1 and TRBJ1-4; D call uncertain. The CDR3 totals 15 residues. Trimming left V 5 bases short and J 5 bases short, with 15 bases between. Germline CDR1 is MNHNS and CDR2 is SASEGT. CDR3 DNA sequence: TGTGCCAGCAGTCCCAAGCCCTTACAGAATGAAAAACTGTTTTTT. Its protein is CASSPKPLQNEKLFF.

The chain recombines TRBV7-9 with TRBJ1-1; D perhaps matches TRBD1 (6 bases). The CDR3 contains 13 residues. CDR1 SEHNR and CDR2 FQNEAQ come from the germline V gene (reference sequence). Trimming shortened V by 5 bases and J by 3 bases, and 10 bases separated the two germline ends. CDR3 nucleotide sequence: TGTGCCAGCAGCCTCCGACAGGACACTGAAGCTTTCTTT. Residues: CASSLRQDTEAFF.

The chain couples TRBV4-1 to TRBJ1-2, with TRBD1 identical over 7 bases. With V trimmed by 2 bases and J by 2 bases, 5 bases remained unmatched. Germline V lookup: CDR1 MGHRA, CDR2 YSYEKL. The CDR3 has 15 residues. The CDR3 region is CASSQRAGGNYGYTF. As DNA, the CDR3 is TGCGCCAGCAGCCAAAGGGCAGGGGGGAACTATGGCTACACCTTC.

The gene calls are TRBV9 and TRBJ1-5; D gene ambiguous. V was clipped by 0 bases and J by 0 bases, with 4 bases between them. This CDR3 comprises 14 residues. Germline values: CDR1 SGDLS, CDR2 YYNGEE. The CDR3 protein is CASSVGSSNQPQHF. The CDR3 DNA is TGTGCCAGCAGCGTAGGTAGTAGCAATCAGCCCCAGCATTTT. Combining the CDR3 with reference TRBV9 and TRBJ1-5 gives the whole variable domain DSGVTQTPKHLITATGQRVTLRCSPRSGDLSVYWYQQSLDQGLQFLIQYYNGEERAKGNILERFSAQQFPDLHSELNLSSLELGDSALYFCASSVGSSNQPQHFGDGTRLSIL.

The chain is built from TRBV7-6 and TRBJ2-1; D may be TRBD2 (5 bases). The CDR3 is made up of 16 amino acids. Deletions cut 2 bases from V and 0 bases from J, with 11 bases between. Germline CDR1 is SGHVS and CDR2 is FNYEAQ. The CDR3 sequence is CASSLSSSSSYNEQFF. DNA of the CDR3: TGTGCCAGCAGCTTATCTAGCTCTAGCTCCTACAATGAGCAGTTCTTC.

J is TRBJ2-2 and V is TRBV5-1; D unresolved. The germline V gene has CDR1 SGHRS and CDR2 YFSETQ. The CDR3 runs to 16 residues. V was shortened by 0 bases and J by 0 bases, with 9 bases between the two germline ends. The chain's CDR3 is CASSLERSANTGELFF. In DNA, the CDR3 is TGCGCCAGCAGCTTGGAACGGAGCGCGAACACCGGGGAGCTGTTTTTT.